This T cell receptor (beta chain) appears in the sequencing data of a study of blood T cell repertoires in COVID-19. In the study overall: Nucleic acid was either cDNA or gDNA, and it came from T cells, B-cell-depleted T cells, or PBMCs.

Original processing notes: Estimation of nucleated cell counts relied on the amplification of reference gene primers. Data came from immunoSEQ multiplex PCR; TCRdb stores just in-frame clones and leaves some out. The V and J calls and clone size were taken over from that table, and D and trimming were inferred from the DNA. The sample lists about 120,000 clones, around 86% occurring once. The V and J ends lost 5 bases and 4 bases, in that order; junction bases with no gene match: 8. This CDR3 is 15 amino acids long. The V gene's germline CDR1 is MDHEN and CDR2 SYDVKM. The source of this sequence is a man in his sixties with acute or convalescent COVID-19. The V call is TRBV28, the J call TRBJ1-1, with 9 nucleotides matching TRBD1. The sequenced sample consisted of peripheral blood. For the CDR3, the DNA is TGTGCCAGCAGTCCCACGGGACAGGGTATCACTGAAGCTTTCTTT. Its protein product is CASSPTGQGITEAFF.